Following are 18 T cell receptor beta chains from one sample sequenced in a study of blood T cell repertoires in COVID-19. Profiled with immunoSEQ multiplex PCR; TCRdb holds only in-frame clones, not every one. The sample has 150,000 to 200,000 clones, 89% seen once. The sequenced material came from PBMCs or T cells enriched from blood (not recorded which). The source is a woman aged 18-29 years who had recovered from COVID-19.

The J gene is TRBJ1-1, the V gene TRBV27, with D hard to call. The CDR3 is made up of 14 amino acids. Trimming took 6 bases from V and 0 from J, leaving 11 bases between them. Germline CDR1 and CDR2: MNHEY and SMNVEV (reference sequence). The CDR3 protein is CASSQWALNTEAFF. The DNA for the CDR3 is TGTGCCAGCAGCCAATGGGCGTTGAACACTGAAGCTTTCTTT.

The chain couples TRBV9 to TRBJ2-1; 10 bases are shared with TRBD2. This CDR3 is built from 15 residues. V shed 6 bases and J 4 bases; nucleotides not matched to a gene: 7. From germline, CDR1 is SGDLS and CDR2 YYNGEE. CDR3 DNA: TGTGCCAGCACCACTGGACTAGCGGCTTACAATGAGCAGTTCTTC. Amino acid sequence: CASTTGLAAYNEQFF.

V gene TRBV28 combines with J gene TRBJ2-7; D might be TRBD2 (6 bases). Trimming shortened V by 8 bases and J by 2 bases, and 22 bases separated the two germline ends. Germline V gene sequence: CDR1 MDHEN, CDR2 SYDVKM. The CDR3 extends over 16 amino acids. The CDR3 reads CASGSSPSARPYEQYF. In nucleotides, the CDR3 is TGTGCCAGCGGTTCCTCCCCTAGCGCCCGCCCCTACGAGCAGTACTTC.

This chain connects TRBV28 to TRBJ1-5; D gene unclear. The CDR3 consists of 14 residues. Germline V lookup: CDR1 MDHEN, CDR2 SYDVKM. With 3 bases removed from V and 0 bases from J, the gap between germline ends came to 6 bases. The CDR3 region is CASSLSYSNQPQHF. The DNA of the CDR3 is TGTGCCAGCAGTTTGAGCTATAGCAATCAGCCCCAGCATTTT.

This chain uses TRBV10-3 with TRBJ1-1, with 8 nucleotides matching TRBD1. The CDR3 has 14 amino acids. Looked up from germline, CDR1 is ENHRY and CDR2 is SYGVKD. The J segment lost 2 bases and the V segment lost 6 bases, leaving 5 bases of the junction unmatched. The CDR3 here is CAIRGDRSNTEAFF. In DNA, the CDR3 is TGTGCCATCAGAGGGGACAGGTCTAACACTGAAGCTTTCTTT.

The rearrangement joins TRBV12-3 or TRBV12-4 to TRBJ2-5; TRBD2 is a possible D gene (6 bases). This CDR3 is 13 amino acids long. The V end lost 8 bases, the J end lost 2 bases, and 12 bases lay between the germline ends. The CDR3 DNA reads as TGTGCCAGCCAGAGGGCGGGACAAGAGACCCAGTACTTC. This gives the protein CASQRAGQETQYF.

This chain connects TRBV6-5 to TRBJ2-2, with D possibly being TRBD2 (6 bases). The CDR3 totals 16 residues. Germline CDR1 and CDR2: MNHEY and SVGAGI. Trimming stripped 2 bases from V and 5 bases from J, with 15 bases between. Here the CDR3 reads CASSYDQAGGTGELFF. In DNA form, the CDR3 reads TGTGCCAGCAGTTACGATCAAGCTGGAGGGACCGGGGAGCTGTTTTTT.

The rearrangement links TRBV7-2 to TRBJ2-3; 10 bases fit TRBD1. The J segment lost 6 bases and the V segment lost 0 bases, leaving 3 bases of the junction unmatched. Germline CDR1 SGHTA, CDR2 FQGNSA. This CDR3 is 15 amino acids long. This CDR3 is CASSLAGQGTDTQYF. In DNA form, the CDR3 reads TGTGCCAGCAGCTTAGCGGGACAGGGGACTGATACGCAGTATTTT.

The V call is TRBV2, the J call TRBJ2-7, with 7 bases matching TRBD1. The CDR3 runs to 15 residues. The germline V gene has CDR1 SNHLY and CDR2 FYNNEI. The junction had 11 bases not matched to a gene; V was cut back by 7 bases and J by 2 bases. The CDR3 protein is CASTLDRGRPYEQYF. The CDR3 nucleotides read TGTGCCAGCACCCTAGATAGGGGGCGCCCCTACGAGCAGTACTTC.

The V call is TRBV7-3, the J call TRBJ1-1, with D maybe TRBD1 (6 bases). Germline values: CDR1 SGHTA, CDR2 FQGTGA. The CDR3 has 13 amino acids. V was trimmed by 8 bases and J by 7 bases, leaving 17 bases between them. This CDR3 is CASRDGQTNEAFF. In nucleotides, the CDR3 is TGTGCCAGCCGTGATGGACAGACAAATGAAGCTTTCTTT.

This rearrangement joins TRBV4-1 to TRBJ2-7; TRBD2 matches 7 bases. CDR3 size: 15 residues. Germline V lookup: CDR1 MGHRA, CDR2 YSYEKL. Germline trimming cut 8 bases from V and 1 base from J; bases unmatched to any gene: 11. The CDR3 protein is CASRIGLAVSYEQYF. DNA of the CDR3: TGCGCCAGCCGAATAGGGCTAGCGGTGTCCTACGAGCAGTACTTC.

The rearrangement uses TRBV28 and TRBJ2-4, with 7 bases aligning to TRBD2. Germline V gene sequence: CDR1 MDHEN, CDR2 SYDVKM. This CDR3 comprises 16 residues. The trim removed 3 bases at V and 0 bases at J, leaving 5 bases unmatched. The CDR3 loop is CASSFWRELAKNIQYF. The CDR3 region has the DNA TGTGCCAGCAGTTTCTGGCGGGAGCTAGCCAAAAACATTCAGTACTTC.

This clone has just one count. The chain recombines TRBV28 with TRBJ1-1, with 7 bases that match TRBD1. V lost 7 bases to trimming and J lost 3 bases; unmatched junction nucleotides: 5. The CDR3 has 13 residues. CDR1 is MDHEN, CDR2 SYDVKM, per germline. The CDR3 sequence: CASTPTGDTEAFF. The CDR3 DNA reads TGTGCCAGCACCCCCACAGGGGACACTGAAGCTTTCTTT.

This clone showed up just a few times. This chain links TRBV25-1 with TRBJ1-3; no firm D call. The CDR3 extends over 14 amino acids. Germline CDR1 reads MGHDK; CDR2 reads SYGVNS. Trimming removed 7 bases from V and 0 bases from J, with 10 bases in between. The CDR3 DNA sequence: TGTGCCAGCAATACAGCTTCCTCTGGAAACACCATATATTTT. This encodes CASNTASSGNTIYF.

The chain couples TRBV7-3 to TRBJ2-1; D may be TRBD2 (6 bases). The germline V gene has CDR1 SGHTA and CDR2 FQGTGA. The CDR3 length is 15 residues. Deletions cut 8 bases from V and 4 bases from J, with 18 bases between. CDR3 DNA sequence: TGTGCCAGCTCCCCGCCGGGGGTAGGGTACAATGAGCAGTTCTTC. Protein: CASSPPGVGYNEQFF.

J is TRBJ2-7 and V is TRBV24-1, with TRBD1 identical over 9 bases. The CDR3 loop spans 16 amino acids. The germline CDR1 and CDR2 sequences are KGHDR and SFDVKD. With V trimmed by 4 bases and J by 6 bases, 12 bases remained unmatched. CDR3 amino acids: CATSDSGTGICREQYF. The CDR3 DNA reads TGTGCCACCAGTGACTCCGGGACAGGGATCTGTCGCGAGCAGTACTTC.

The CDR3 region has the DNA TGTGCCAGCAGGTGGACAGGGGTTCCCTACGAGCAGTACTTC. The encoded protein is CASRWTGVPYEQYF. The V gene is TRBV2, the J gene TRBJ2-7; the match to TRBD1 covers 9 bases. Germline V gene lookup returns CDR1 SNHLY and CDR2 FYNNEI. This CDR3 contains 14 residues. Germline trimming cut 6 bases from V and 2 bases from J; bases unmatched to any gene: 5.

The chain uses TRBV7-9 and TRBJ2-3, with TRBD2 as a possible D gene (5 bases). There are 13 residues in the CDR3. The V end lost 3 bases, the J end lost 4 bases, and 8 bases lay between the germline ends. Germline V gives CDR1 SEHNR, CDR2 FQNEAQ (reference sequence). The CDR3 is CASSFTSSDTQYF. The CDR3 DNA follows: TGTGCCAGCAGCTTTACTAGTTCAGATACGCAGTATTTT. The whole variable domain, filled in from reference TRBV7-9 and TRBJ2-3, reads DTGVSQNPRHKITKRGQNVTFRCDPISEHNRLYWYRQTLGQGPEFLTYFQNEAQLEKSRLLSDRFSAERPKGSFSTLEIQRTEQGDSAMYLCASSFTSSDTQYFGPGTRLTVL.